This TCR beta chain was profiled in a study of T cell repertoires in cytomegalovirus infection. About the study: Both CMV infection and a matching HLA type were indicated by public TCR beta signatures.

This clonotype has more than one count but fewer than ten. TCRdb processed the reads anew with MiXCR; each CDR3 protein has one entry. The sample holds around 260,000 distinct CDR3 sequences; 25% are singletons and the top ten take approximately 15%. The CDR3 sequence is 15 residues long. The germline CDR1 and CDR2 sequences are MNHNS and SASEGT. Losses at the gene ends were 0 bases for V and 4 bases for J; bases not matched to a gene: 6. Sequenced sample: PBMCs. V is TRBV6-1 and J is TRBJ2-7, with 7 bases matching TRBD2. The clonotype was recovered from a human donor in good health (CMV status not recorded). Some clones in this sample may be carry-over from other donors' samples. CDR3 sequence reads: CASSEAHREEYEQYF. The CDR3 DNA reads as TGTGCCAGCAGTGAAGCGCATCGGGAGGAATACGAGCAGTACTTC.